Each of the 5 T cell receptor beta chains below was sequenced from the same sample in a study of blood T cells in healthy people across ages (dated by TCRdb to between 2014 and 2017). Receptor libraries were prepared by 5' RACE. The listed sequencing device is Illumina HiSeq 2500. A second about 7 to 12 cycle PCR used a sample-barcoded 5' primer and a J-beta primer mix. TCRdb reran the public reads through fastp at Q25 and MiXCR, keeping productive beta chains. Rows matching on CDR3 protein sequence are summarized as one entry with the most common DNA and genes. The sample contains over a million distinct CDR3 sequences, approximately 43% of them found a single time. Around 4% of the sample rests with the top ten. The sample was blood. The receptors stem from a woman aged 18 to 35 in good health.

The CDR3 is CSVASEGTDTQYF. Written as DNA, the CDR3 is TGCAGCGTTGCTAGCGAAGGCACAGATACGCAGTATTTT. The gene calls are TRBV29-1 and TRBJ2-3, with a weak D call TRBD2 (6 bases). Trimming pared 4 bases from V and 1 base from J, leaving 9 bases between. Germline CDR1 and CDR2: SQVTM and ANQGSEA. The CDR3 is 13 amino acids.

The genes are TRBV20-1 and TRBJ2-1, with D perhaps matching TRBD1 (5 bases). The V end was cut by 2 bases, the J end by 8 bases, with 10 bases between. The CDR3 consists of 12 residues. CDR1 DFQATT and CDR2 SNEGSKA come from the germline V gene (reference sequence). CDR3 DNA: TGCAGTGCTAGAAGACAGCACCATGAGCAGTTCTTC. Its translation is CSARRQHHEQFF.

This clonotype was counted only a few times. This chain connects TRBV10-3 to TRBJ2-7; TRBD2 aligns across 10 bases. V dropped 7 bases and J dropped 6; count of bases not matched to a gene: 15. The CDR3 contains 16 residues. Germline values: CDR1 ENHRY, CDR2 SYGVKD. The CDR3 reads CAITRTGTSGVSEQYF. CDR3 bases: TGTGCCATCACCCGAACGGGAACTAGCGGGGTGAGCGAGCAGTACTTC.

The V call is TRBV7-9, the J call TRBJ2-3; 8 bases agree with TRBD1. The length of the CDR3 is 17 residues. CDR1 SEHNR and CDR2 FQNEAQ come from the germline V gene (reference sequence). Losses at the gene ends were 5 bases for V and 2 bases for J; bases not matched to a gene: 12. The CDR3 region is CASSPIGGTGYTDTQYF. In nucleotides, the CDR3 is TGTGCCAGCAGCCCTATCGGTGGGACAGGATACACAGATACGCAGTATTTT.

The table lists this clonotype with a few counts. The CDR3 loop is CASSHRLNTEAFF. For the CDR3, the DNA is TGTGCCAGCAGTCACCGGTTGAACACTGAAGCTTTCTTT. The rearrangement joins TRBV6-2 or TRBV6-3 to TRBJ1-1; D is unresolved. The V gene lost 5 bases and the J gene lost 0 bases, with 7 bases spanning the gap. The germline V gene encodes CDR1 MNHEY and CDR2 SVGEGT. This CDR3 comprises 13 residues.